Sequencing of this T cell receptor (beta chain) was carried out in a study of control samples from healthy donors and cancer patients (dated by TCRdb to 2020 to 2021). The germline V gene yields SGHDT for CDR1 and YYEEEE for CDR2. From the cysteine up to the phenylalanine, the CDR3 has a length of 14 residues. This entry keeps only the CDR3 DNA: 42 bases, framed from base 1. Trimming removed 4 bases from V and 2 bases from J, leaving 7 bases between the germline ends. Receptor libraries were prepared by the immunoSEQ multiplex PCR assay. Sourced from immuneACCESS, this table was stored by TCRdb with only in-frame sequences that have V and J called. A share of the clones is absent; for the studies checked, an unresolved V gene accounts for under half, and the remainder has no known explanation. This sample holds 150,000 to 200,000 clones; roughly 94% were observed only once. Approximately 1.4% of the sample is in the top ten clones.

Remarks on this clone: The antigen this receptor binds is unknown. Base qualities were left out, and no much larger clone turns up one base away.

Recombination connected TRBV5-6 to TRBJ2-6, and possibly TRBD1, on 5 matching bases. This receptor was identified in a woman in her late teens or twenties in good health. Specimen: blood. The nucleotides are TGTGCCAGCAGCCTAGGGGCTGGGGCCAACGTCCTGACTTTC. It encodes CASSLGAGANVLTF.